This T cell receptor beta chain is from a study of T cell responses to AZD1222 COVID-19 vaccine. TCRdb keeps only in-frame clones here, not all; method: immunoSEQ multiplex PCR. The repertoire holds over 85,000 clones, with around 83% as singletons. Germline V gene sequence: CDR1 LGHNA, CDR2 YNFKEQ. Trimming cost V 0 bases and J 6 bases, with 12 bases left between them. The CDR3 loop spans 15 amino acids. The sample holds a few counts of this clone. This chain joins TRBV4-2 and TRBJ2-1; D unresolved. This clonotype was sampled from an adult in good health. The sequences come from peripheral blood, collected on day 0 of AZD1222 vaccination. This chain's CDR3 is CASSQDGLSSNEQFF. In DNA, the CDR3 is TGTGCCAGCAGCCAAGATGGGCTATCGAGCAATGAGCAGTTCTTC.